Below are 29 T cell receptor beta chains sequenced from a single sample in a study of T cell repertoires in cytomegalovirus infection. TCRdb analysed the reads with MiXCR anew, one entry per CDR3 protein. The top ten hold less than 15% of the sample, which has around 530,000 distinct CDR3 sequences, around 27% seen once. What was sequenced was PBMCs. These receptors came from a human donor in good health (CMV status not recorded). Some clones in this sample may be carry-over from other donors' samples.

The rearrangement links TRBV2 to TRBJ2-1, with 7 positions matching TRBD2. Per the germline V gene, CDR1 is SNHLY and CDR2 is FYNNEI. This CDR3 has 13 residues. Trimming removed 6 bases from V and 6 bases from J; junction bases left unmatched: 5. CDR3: CASRRLASNEQFF. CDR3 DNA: TGTGCCAGCAGGAGACTAGCCTCCAATGAGCAGTTCTTC.

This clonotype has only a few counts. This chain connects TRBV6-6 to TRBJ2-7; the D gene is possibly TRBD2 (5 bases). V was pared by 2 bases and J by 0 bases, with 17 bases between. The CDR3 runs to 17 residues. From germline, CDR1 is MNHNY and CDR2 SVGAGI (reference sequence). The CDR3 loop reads CASSYKLGIESSYEQYF. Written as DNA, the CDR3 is TGTGCCAGCAGTTACAAGCTCGGGATTGAAAGCTCCTACGAGCAGTACTTC.

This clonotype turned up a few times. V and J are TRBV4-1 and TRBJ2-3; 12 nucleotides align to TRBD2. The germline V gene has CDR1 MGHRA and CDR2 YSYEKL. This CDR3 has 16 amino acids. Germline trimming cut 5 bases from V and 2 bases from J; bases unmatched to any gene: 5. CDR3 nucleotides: TGCGCCAGCAGCTTCGGGACTAGCGGGTTCACAGATACGCAGTATTTT. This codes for CASSFGTSGFTDTQYF.

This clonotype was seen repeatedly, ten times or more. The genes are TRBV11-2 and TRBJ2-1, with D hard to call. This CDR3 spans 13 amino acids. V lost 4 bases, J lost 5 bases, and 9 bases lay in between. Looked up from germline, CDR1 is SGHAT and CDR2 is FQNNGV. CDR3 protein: CASSSNLNNEQFF. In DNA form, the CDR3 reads TGTGCCAGCAGCTCGAACCTGAACAATGAGCAGTTCTTC.

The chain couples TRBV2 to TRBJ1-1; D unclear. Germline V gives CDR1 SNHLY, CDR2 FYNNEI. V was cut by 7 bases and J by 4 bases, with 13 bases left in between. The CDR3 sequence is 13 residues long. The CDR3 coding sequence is TGTGCCAGCACTACCACGGTGGGCACTGAAGCTTTCTTT. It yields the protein CASTTTVGTEAFF. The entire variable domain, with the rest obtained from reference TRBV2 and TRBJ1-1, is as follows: EPEVTQTPSHQVTQMGQEVILRCVPISNHLYFYWYRQILGQKVEFLVSFYNNEISEKSEIFDDQFSVERPDGSNFTLKIRSTKLEDSAMYFCASTTTVGTEAFFGQGTRLTVV.

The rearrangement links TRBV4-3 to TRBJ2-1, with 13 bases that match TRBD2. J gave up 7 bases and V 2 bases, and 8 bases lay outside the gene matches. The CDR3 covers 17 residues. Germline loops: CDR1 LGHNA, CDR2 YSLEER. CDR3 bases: TGCGCCAGCAGCCAATCCAGACTAGCGGGAGGTCAGAATGAGCAGTTCTTC. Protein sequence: CASSQSRLAGGQNEQFF.

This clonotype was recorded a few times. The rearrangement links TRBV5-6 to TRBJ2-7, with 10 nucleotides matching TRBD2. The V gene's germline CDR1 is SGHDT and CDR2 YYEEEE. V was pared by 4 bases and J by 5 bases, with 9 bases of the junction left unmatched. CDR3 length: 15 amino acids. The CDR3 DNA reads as TGTGCCAGCAGCCCATCTAGCGGGAGTTACCACGAGCAGTACTTC. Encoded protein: CASSPSSGSYHEQYF.

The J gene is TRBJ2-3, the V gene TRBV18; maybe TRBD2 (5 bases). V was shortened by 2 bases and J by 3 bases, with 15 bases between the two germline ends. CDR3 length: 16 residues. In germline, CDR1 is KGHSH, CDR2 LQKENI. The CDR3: CASSPFVAGGTDTQYF. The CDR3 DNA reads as TGTGCCAGCTCACCATTCGTGGCAGGAGGAACAGATACGCAGTATTTT.

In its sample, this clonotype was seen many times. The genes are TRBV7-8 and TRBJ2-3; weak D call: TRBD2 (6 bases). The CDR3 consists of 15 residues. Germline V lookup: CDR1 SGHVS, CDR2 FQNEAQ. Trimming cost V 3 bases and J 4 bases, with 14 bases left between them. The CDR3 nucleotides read TGTGCCAGCAGCTTGTTGGGAGGTGGTCCAGATACGCAGTATTTT. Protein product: CASSLLGGGPDTQYF.

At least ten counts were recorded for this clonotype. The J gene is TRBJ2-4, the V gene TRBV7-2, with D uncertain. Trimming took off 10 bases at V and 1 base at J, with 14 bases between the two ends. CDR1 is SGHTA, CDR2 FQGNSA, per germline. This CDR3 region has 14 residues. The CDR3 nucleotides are TGTGCCACCCAGATAGTGCGGGCCAAAAACATTCAGTACTTC. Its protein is CATQIVRAKNIQYF.

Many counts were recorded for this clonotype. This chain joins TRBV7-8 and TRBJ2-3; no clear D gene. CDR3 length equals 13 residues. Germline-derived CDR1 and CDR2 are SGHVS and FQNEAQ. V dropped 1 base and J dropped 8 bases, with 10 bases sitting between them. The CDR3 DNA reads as TGTGCCAGCAGCTTAGTTCCCGAGAGTACGCAGTATTTT. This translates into CASSLVPESTQYF.

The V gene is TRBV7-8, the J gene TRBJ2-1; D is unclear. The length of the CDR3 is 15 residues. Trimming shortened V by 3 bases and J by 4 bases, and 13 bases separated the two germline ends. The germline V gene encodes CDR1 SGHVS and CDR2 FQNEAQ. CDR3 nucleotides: TGTGCCAGCAGCTTGCTGGCAGCCCAGTACAATGAGCAGTTCTTC. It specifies CASSLLAAQYNEQFF.

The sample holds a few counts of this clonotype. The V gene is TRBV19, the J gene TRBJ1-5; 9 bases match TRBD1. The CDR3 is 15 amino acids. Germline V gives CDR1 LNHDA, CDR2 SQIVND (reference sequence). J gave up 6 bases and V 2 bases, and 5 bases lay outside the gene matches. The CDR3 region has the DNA TGTGCCAGTAGTATAACAGGGGGCCTTGGTCAGCCCCAGCATTTT. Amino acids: CASSITGGLGQPQHF.

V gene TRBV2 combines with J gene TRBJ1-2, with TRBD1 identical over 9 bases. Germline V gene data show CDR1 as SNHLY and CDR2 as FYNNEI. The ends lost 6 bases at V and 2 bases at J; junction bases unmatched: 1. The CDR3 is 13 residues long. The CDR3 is CASRDRGNYGYTF. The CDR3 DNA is TGTGCCAGCAGGGACAGGGGCAACTATGGCTACACCTTC.

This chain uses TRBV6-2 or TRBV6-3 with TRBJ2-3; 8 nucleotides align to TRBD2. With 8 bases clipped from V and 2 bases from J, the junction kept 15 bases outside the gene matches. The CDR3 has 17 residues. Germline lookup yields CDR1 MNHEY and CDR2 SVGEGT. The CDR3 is CASQWRGSGRITDTQYF. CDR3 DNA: TGTGCCAGCCAGTGGAGGGGGAGCGGGAGAATCACAGATACGCAGTATTTT.

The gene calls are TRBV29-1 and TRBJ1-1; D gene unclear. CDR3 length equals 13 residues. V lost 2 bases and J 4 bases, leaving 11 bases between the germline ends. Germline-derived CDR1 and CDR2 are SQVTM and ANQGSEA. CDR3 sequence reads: CSVEKSTGTEAFF. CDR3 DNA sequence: TGCAGCGTTGAAAAGTCTACTGGCACTGAAGCTTTCTTT.

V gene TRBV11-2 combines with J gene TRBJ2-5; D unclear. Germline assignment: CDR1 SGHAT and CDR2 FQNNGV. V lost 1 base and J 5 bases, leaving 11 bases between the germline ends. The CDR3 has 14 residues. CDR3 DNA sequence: TGTGCCAGCAGCTTAGTGGGGAAGAGGGAGACCCAGTACTTC. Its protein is CASSLVGKRETQYF.

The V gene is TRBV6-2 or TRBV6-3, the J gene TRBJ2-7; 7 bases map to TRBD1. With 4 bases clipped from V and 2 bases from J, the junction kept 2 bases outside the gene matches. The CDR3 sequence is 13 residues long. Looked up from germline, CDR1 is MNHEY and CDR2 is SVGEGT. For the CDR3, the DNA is TGTGCCAGCAGTTGGGGACAGACCTACGAGCAGTACGTC. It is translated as CASSWGQTYEQYV.

The CDR3 nucleotides read TGTGCCAGCAGTGGCGGGAGATGGGAGACCCAGTACTTC. Encoded protein: CASSGGRWETQYF. The chain has TRBV6-2 or TRBV6-3 and TRBJ2-5; 7 bases map to TRBD2. The CDR3 runs to 13 residues. Germline V lookup: CDR1 MNHEY, CDR2 SVGEGT. V shed 5 bases and J 5 bases; nucleotides not matched to a gene: 5.

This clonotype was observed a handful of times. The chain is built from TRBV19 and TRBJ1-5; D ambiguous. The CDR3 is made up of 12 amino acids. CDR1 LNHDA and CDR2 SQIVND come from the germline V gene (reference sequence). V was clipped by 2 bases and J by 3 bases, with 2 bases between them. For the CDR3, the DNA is TGTGCCAGTAGTATACTCAATCAGCCCCAGCATTTT. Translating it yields CASSILNQPQHF.

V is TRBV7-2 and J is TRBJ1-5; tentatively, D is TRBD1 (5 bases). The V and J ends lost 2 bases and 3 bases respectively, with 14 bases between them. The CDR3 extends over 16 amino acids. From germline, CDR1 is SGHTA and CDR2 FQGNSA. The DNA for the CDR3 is TGTGCCAGCAGCTTATCTGGGGCCAGGGTCAATCAGCCCCAGCATTTT. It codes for CASSLSGARVNQPQHF.

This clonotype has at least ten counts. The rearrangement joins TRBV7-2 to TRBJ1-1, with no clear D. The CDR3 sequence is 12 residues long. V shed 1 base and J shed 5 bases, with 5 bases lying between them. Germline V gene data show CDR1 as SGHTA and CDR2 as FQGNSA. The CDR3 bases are TGTGCCAGCAGCTTAGTGGAGACTGAAGCTTTCTTT. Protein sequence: CASSLVETEAFF.

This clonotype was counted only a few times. The CDR3 sequence is CASSGSRDRGSANEKLFF. The CDR3 DNA sequence: TGCGCCAGCAGCGGGTCCCGGGACAGGGGTTCGGCTAATGAAAAACTGTTTTTT. This chain uses TRBV5-1 with TRBJ1-4; TRBD1 matches at 10 bases. V lost 4 bases and J lost 3; bases outside the gene matches: 12. The CDR3 has 18 amino acids. The germline V gene encodes CDR1 SGHRS and CDR2 YFSETQ.

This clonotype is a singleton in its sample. The CDR3 DNA reads as TGTGCCAGCAGCCCCTCGCCTAGCGCTACCTGGGAGACCCAGTACTTC. Translation gives CASSPSPSATWETQYF. V is TRBV7-8 and J is TRBJ2-5, with D possibly matching TRBD2 (6 bases). CDR1 is SGHVS and CDR2 is FQNEAQ in the germline V gene. V lost 5 bases to trimming and J lost 5 bases, with 21 bases between them. The CDR3 covers 16 residues.

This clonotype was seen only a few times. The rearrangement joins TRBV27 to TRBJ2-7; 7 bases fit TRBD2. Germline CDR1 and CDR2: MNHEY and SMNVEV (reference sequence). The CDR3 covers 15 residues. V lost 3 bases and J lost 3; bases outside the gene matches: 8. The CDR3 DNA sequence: TGTGCCAGCAGTTTCGGCGGGAGCGGGTACTACGAGCAGTACTTC. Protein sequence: CASSFGGSGYYEQYF.

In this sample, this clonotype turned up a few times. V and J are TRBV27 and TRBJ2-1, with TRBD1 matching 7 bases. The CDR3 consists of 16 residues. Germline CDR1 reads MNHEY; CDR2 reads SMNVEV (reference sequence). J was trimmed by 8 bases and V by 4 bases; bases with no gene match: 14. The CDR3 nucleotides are TGTGCCAGCAGTTCTCTCGTGACAGGGAACATCTATGAGCAGTTCTTC. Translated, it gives CASSSLVTGNIYEQFF.

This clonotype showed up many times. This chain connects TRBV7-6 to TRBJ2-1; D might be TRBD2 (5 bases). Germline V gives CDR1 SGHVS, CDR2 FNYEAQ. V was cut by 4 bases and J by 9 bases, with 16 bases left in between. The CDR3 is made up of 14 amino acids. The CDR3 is CASSSEDWSFEQFF. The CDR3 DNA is TGTGCCAGCAGCTCAGAGGACTGGAGTTTTGAGCAGTTCTTC.

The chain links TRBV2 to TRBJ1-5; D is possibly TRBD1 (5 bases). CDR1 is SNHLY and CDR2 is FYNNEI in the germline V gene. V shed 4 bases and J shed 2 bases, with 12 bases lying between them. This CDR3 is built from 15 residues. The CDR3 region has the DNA TGTGCCAGCAGTGCTCAGGGTTCGGGCAATCAGCCCCAGCATTTT. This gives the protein CASSAQGSGNQPQHF. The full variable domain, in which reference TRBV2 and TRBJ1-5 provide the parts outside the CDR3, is EPEVTQTPSHQVTQMGQEVILRCVPISNHLYFYWYRQILGQKVEFLVSFYNNEISEKSEIFDDQFSVERPDGSNFTLKIRSTKLEDSAMYFCASSAQGSGNQPQHFGDGTRLSIL.

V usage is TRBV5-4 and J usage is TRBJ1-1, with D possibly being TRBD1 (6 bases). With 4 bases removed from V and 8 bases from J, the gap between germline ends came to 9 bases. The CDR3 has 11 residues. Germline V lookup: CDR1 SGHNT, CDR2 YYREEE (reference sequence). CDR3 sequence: CASSQGIEAFF. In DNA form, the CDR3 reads TGTGCCAGCAGCCAGGGGATAGAAGCTTTCTTT.